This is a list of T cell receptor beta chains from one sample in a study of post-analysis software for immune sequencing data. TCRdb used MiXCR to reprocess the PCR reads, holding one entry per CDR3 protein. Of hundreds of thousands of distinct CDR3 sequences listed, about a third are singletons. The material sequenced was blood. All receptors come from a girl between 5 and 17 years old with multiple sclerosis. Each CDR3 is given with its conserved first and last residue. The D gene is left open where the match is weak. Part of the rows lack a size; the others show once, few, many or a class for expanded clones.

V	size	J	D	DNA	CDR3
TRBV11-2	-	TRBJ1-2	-	TGTGCCAGCAGCCCTACGACCGTGACCTATGGCTACACCTTC	CASSPTTVTYGYTF
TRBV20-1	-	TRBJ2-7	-	TGCAGTGCTAGGCGGGAACTTATCTACGAGCAGTACTTC	CSARRELIYEQYF
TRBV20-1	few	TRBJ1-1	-	TGCAGTGCCCCATCCGCACAGATCATTTCGACTGAAGCTTTCTTT	CSAPSAQIISTEAFF
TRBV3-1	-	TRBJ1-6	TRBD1	TGTGCCAGCAGCCCGGGGACAGCGTCACCCCTCCACTTT	CASSPGTASPLHF
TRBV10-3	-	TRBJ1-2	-	TGTGCCATCAGTGCGGGGCCAGGGTTGGATGGCTACACCTTC	CAISAGPGLDGYTF
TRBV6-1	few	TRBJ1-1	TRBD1	TGTGCCAGCAGTGGGGACAGGGTCACTGAAGCTTTCTTT	CASSGDRVTEAFF
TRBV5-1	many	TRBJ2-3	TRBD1	TGCGCCAGCAAGACAGGGGGCCCTAGCACAGATACGCAGTATTTT	CASKTGGPSTDTQYF
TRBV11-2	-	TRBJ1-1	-	TGTGCCAGCAGCGCTACAAACAGGTGGGGGACTAAAGCTTTCTTT	CASSATNRWGTKAFF
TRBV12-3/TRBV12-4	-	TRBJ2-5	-	TGTGCCAGCAGTCCATCGGGCGGAGGGACCCAGTACTTC	CASSPSGGGTQYF
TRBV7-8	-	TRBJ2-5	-	TGTGCCAGCAGCTCGCAGCAAGAGACCCAGTACTTC	CASSSQQETQYF
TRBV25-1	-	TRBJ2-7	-	TGTGCCAGCAGTGGGAACCACTACGAGCAGTACTTC	CASSGNHYEQYF
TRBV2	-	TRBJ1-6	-	TGTGCCAGCAGTGAGCGGAGTTCACCCCTCCACTTT	CASSERSSPLHF
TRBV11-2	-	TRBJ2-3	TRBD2	TGTGCCAGCAGGGTTGGGGGGGGCACAGATACGCAGTATTTT	CASRVGGGTDTQYF
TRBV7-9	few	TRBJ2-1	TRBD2	TGTGCCAGCAGCTTAGGGACTAGCTACGCGGATGAGCAGTTCTTC	CASSLGTSYADEQFF
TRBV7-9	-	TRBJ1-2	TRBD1	TGTGCCAGCAGCTTAGGGATTGGACAGGGCTATGGCTACACCTTC	CASSLGIGQGYGYTF
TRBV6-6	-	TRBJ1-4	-	TGTGCCAGCAGTTACGGAGGGGAGGGGGAAAAACTGTTTTTT	CASSYGGEGEKLFF
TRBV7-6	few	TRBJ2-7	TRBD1	TGTGCCAGCAGCTCGAGGACAGGACACGACGGATACGAGCAGTACTTC	CASSSRTGHDGYEQYF
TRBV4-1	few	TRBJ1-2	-	TGCGCCAGCAGCCAAGTAGGAAACAGGGTTGAGGACTATGGCTACACCTTC	CASSQVGNRVEDYGYTF
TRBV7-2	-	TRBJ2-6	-	TGTGCCAGCACCACCATTTCTGGGGCCAACGTCCTGACTTTC	CASTTISGANVLTF
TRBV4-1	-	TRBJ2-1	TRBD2	TGCGCCAGCAGCCCTGGACTAGCGCGAAGCTCCTACAATGAGCAGTTCTTC	CASSPGLARSSYNEQFF
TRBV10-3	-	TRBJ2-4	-	TGTGCCATCAGTGAATCTGCAGGGGGGGACATTCAGTACTTC	CAISESAGGDIQYF
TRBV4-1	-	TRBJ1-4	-	TGCGCCAGCAGCCAGGGGGGTCAGGGTAATGAAAAACTGTTTTTT	CASSQGGQGNEKLFF
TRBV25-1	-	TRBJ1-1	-	TGTGCCAGCAGACCTACAGGGCGCACTGAAGCTTTCTTT	CASRPTGRTEAFF